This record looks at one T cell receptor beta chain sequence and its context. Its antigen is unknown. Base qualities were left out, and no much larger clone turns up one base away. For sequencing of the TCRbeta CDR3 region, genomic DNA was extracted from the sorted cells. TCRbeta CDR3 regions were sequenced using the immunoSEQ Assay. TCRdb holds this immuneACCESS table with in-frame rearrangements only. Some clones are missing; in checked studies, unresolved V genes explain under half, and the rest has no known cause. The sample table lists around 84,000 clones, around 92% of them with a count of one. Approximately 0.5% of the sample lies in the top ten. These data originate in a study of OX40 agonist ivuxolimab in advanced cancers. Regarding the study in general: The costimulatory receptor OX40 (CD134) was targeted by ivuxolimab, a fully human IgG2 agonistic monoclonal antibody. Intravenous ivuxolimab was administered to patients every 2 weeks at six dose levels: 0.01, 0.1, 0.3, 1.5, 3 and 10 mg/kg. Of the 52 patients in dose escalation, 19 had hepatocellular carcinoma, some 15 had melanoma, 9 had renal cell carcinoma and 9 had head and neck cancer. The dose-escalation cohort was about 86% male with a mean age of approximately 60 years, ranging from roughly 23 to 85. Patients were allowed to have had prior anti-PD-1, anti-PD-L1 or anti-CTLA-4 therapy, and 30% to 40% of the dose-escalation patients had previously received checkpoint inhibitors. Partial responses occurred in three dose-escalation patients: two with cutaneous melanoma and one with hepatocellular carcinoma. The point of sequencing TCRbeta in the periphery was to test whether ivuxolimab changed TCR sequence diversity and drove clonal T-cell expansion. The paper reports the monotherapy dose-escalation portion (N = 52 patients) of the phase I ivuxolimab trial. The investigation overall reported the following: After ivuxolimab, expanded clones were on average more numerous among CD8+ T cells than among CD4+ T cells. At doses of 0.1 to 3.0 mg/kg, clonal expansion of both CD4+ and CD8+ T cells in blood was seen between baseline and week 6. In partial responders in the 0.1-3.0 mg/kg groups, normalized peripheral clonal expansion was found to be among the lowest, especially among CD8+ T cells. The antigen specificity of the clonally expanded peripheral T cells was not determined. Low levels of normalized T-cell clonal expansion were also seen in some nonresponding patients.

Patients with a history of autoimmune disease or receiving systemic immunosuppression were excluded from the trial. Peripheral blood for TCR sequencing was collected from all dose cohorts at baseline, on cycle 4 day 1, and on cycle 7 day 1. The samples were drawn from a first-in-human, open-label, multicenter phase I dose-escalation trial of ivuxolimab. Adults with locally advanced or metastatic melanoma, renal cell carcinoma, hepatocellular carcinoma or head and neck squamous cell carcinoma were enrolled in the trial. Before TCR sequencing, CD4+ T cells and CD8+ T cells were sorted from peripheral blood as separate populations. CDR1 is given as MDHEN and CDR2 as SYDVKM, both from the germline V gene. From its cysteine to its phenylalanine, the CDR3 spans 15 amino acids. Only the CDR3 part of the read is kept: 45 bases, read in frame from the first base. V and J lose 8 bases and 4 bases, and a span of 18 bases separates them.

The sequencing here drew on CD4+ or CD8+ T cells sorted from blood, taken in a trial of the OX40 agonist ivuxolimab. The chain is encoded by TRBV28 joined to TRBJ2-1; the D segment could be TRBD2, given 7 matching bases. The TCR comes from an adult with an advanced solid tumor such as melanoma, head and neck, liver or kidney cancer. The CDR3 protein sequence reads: CASSPGGGAYNEQFF. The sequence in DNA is TGTGCCAGCTCCCCTGGCGGGGGCGCTTACAATGAGCAGTTCTTC. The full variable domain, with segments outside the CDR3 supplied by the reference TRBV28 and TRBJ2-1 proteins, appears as DVKVTQSSRYLVKRTGEKVFLECVQDMDHENMFWYRQDPGLGLRLIYFSYDVKMKEKGDIPEGYSVSREKKERFSLILESASTNQTSMYLCASSPGGGAYNEQFFGPGTRLTVL.